The text below deals with one TCR beta chain. Its target is not known. For sequencing, patients were chosen who had shown expansion of CD8+CD57+ cells by flow cytometry. The trim removed 4 bases at V and 6 bases at J, leaving 3 bases unmatched. The CDR3 runs to 14 residues. Germline values: CDR1 KGHDR, CDR2 SFDVKD. These data come from a study of CD8+CD57+ T cells in acquired aplastic anemia. The study, taken as a whole, reports: Patients and controls turned out to have twenty-nine CD8+ CDR3 sequences in common.

TCR beta VDJ and CDR3 were profiled, and genomic DNA was the template. Via MiXCR, TCRdb re-called the reads, giving one row per CDR3 protein. Of just over 150,000 distinct CDR3 sequences in the sample, more than 40% were seen once. Sequencing input: sorted CD4+, CD8+, or CD8+CD57+ T cells (not recorded which) from PBMCs. The receptor comes from a human donor with aplastic anemia. This sequence joins TRBV24-1 and TRBJ2-1, with 9 bases that match TRBD2. CDR3 sequence reads: CATSEASGTNEQFF. Here the CDR3 DNA reads TGTGCCACCAGTGAGGCTAGCGGGACCAATGAGCAGTTCTTC.